This T cell receptor (beta chain) was documented in a study of siplizumab effects on memory and regulatory T cells. TCRdb keeps only in-frame clones here, not all; method: immunoSEQ multiplex PCR. The data hold 100,000 or so clones, with about 95% observed a single time. The CDR3 loop spans 21 amino acids. Germline V gene lookup returns CDR1 MNHEY and CDR2 SMNVEV (reference sequence). Trimming took 2 bases from V and 2 from J; bases not matched to a gene: 16. This TCR came from a human donor in good health. The sequencing input was non-Treg CD4+ T cells sorted from blood. The rearrangement links TRBV27 to TRBJ2-6; 9 positions match TRBD2. Here the CDR3 reads CASSLRFAGGPTNAGANVLTF. DNA of the CDR3: TGTGCCAGCAGTTTACGGTTCGCGGGAGGGCCGACCAATGCTGGGGCCAACGTCCTGACTTTC.